This T cell receptor beta chain came from a study of blood T cell repertoires in COVID-19. Across the study: Sites across the United States, Italy and Spain contributed samples from acute and convalescent COVID-19.

Source study methods: Reference gene primer amplification yielded estimated nucleated cell counts. The protocol was immunoSEQ multiplex PCR, while the TCRdb copy is restricted to in-frame clones and leaves out a portion. For V, J and clone size, that table is used; D and trimming come from the DNA. The sample records some 170,000 clones, roughly 86% being singletons. Losses at the gene ends were 6 bases for V and 5 bases for J; bases not matched to a gene: 12. Germline CDR1 is MNHEY and CDR2 is SMNVEV (reference sequence). The CDR3 loop spans 16 amino acids. This TCR was recovered from a woman between 50 and 59 years old with acute or convalescent COVID-19. The chain carries TRBV27 and TRBJ2-7; TRBD2 matches at 11 bases. The sequencing sample was made of peripheral blood. CDR3 sequence (DNA): TGTGCCAGCAGGATAAGACTAGCGGGGCCCTTTAACGAGCAGTACTTC. As protein: CASRIRLAGPFNEQYF.